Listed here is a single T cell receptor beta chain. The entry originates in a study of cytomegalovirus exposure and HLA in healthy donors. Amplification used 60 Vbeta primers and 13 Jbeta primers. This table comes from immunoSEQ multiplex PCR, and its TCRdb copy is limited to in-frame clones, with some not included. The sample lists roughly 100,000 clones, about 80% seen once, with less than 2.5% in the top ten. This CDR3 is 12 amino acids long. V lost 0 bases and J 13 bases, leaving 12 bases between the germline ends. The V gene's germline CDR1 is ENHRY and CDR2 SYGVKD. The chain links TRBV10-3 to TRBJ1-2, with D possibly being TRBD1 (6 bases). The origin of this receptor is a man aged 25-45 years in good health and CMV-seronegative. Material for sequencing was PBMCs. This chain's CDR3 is CAISESRGRGTF. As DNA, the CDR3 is TGTGCCATCAGTGAGTCGAGGGGGAGAGGCACCTTC.